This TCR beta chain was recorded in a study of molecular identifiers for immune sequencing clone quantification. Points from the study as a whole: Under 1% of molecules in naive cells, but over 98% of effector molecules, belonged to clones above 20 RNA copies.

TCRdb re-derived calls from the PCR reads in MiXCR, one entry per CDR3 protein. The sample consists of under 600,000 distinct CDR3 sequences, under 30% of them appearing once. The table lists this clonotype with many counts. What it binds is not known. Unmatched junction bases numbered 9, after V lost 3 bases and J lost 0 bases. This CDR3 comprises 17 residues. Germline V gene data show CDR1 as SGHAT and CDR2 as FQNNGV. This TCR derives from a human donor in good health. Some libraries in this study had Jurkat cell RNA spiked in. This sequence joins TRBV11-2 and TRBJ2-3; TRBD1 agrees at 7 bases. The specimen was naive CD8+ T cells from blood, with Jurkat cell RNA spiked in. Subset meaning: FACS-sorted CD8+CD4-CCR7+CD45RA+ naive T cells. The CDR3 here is CASSFRTGHPSTDTQYF. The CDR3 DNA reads TGTGCCAGCAGCTTTCGGACAGGTCATCCTAGCACAGATACGCAGTATTTT.